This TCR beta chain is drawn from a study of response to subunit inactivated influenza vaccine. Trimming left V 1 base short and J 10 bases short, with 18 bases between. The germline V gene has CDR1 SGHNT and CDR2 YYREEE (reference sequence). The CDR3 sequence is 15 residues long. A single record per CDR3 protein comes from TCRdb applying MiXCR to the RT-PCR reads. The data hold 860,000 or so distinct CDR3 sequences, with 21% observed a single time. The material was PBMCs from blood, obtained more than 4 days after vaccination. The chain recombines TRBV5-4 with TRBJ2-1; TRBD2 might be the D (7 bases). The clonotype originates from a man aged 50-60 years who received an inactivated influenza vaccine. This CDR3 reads CASSLFRTRGKEQFF. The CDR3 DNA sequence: TGTGCCAGCAGCTTGTTCCGGACTAGGGGGAAGGAGCAGTTCTTC.